This T cell receptor (beta chain) was recovered during a study of cytomegalovirus exposure and HLA in healthy donors. Study outcomes and limitations: Rarity held for most TCR sequences, but there were some public TCRs that occurred in many donors. The study put 150 or so TCR beta chains on its list as cytomegalovirus-associated. In vitro work confirmed that three CMV-associated chains recognize CMV antigens.

Comment on this clone: Its antigen remains unknown.

Some clones are missing from TCRdb's copy, which holds only in-frame ones; the method was immunoSEQ multiplex PCR. Found here are around 300,000 clones, about 86% of them singletons; the top ten hold less than 1.2%. Germline V CDR1 and CDR2: MNHNS, SASEGT. Trimming cost V 6 bases and J 1 base, with 13 bases left between them. CDR3 length: 15 amino acids. The receptor comes from a woman aged 18-29 years in good health and CMV-seronegative. The sequencing input was PBMCs. V and J are TRBV6-1 and TRBJ1-5, with unresolved D. As DNA, the CDR3 is TGTGCCAGCAGGAGGGATCCTACGAGCAATCAGCCCCAGCATTTT. Encoded protein: CASRRDPTSNQPQHF.